This T cell receptor (beta chain) came from a study of cytomegalovirus exposure and HLA in healthy donors. Study conclusions and caveats: TCR sequences were mostly rare, though some public TCRs occurred in many donors. In vitro data verified a few CMV-associated chains as specific for CMV antigens.

This CDR3 region has 15 residues. Germline V gives CDR1 LGHNA, CDR2 YNFKEQ. About this clone: The antigen is unknown. At one boundary the junction diverges from the germline segment, which might be a read error.

The PCR employed 60 Vbeta primers together with 13 Jbeta primers. The repertoire was sequenced with immunoSEQ multiplex PCR; TCRdb's copy has only in-frame clones and lacks some. The table has around 200,000 clones, roughly four fifths seen once. The sample comprised PBMCs. V gene TRBV4-2 combines with J gene TRBJ2-7, with D possibly being TRBD2 (6 bases). The receptor was derived from a woman between 25 and 40 years old in good health and CMV-seropositive. CDR3 loop: CTSSSPSVNSYEQYF. The DNA of the CDR3 is TGTACCAGCAGCTCCCCTAGCGTCAACTCCTACGAGCAGTACTTC.